Following are 5 T cell receptor beta chains from one sample sequenced in a study of CD8 T cells in Susac syndrome. The authors reverse transcribed about 0.45 to 1 ug RNA with random hexamers. TCRdb redid the calling of the immunoSEQ multiplex PCR reads with MiXCR, one entry per CDR3 protein. The profile shows around 300,000 distinct CDR3 sequences, approximately 85% of them singletons. The specimen was CD8+ T cells from PBMCs. The receptor source for this set is a human donor with multiple sclerosis.

In DNA, the CDR3 is TGTGCCACGGAGGGATCCGACTATGGCTACACCTTC. Translating it yields CATEGSDYGYTF. The chain couples TRBV28 to TRBJ1-2; unclear D gene. The germline CDR1 and CDR2 sequences are MDHEN and SYDVKM. Trimming cost V 10 bases and J 3 bases, with 12 bases left between them. The CDR3 spans 12 residues.

The V and J genes are TRBV29-1 and TRBJ1-1; tentatively, D is TRBD1 (6 bases). CDR3 length: 13 residues. CDR1 and CDR2 (germline): SQVTM, ANQGSEA. Trimming removed 7 bases from V and 6 bases from J, with 18 bases in between. The CDR3 nucleotides are TGCAGCGCCCTAGAACAGGGCTGGGCTGAAGCTTTCTTT. Amino acids: CSALEQGWAEAFF.

The chain joins TRBV27 to TRBJ1-5; no clear D gene. V gave up 3 bases and J gave up 7 bases, with 13 bases separating them. Germline V gives CDR1 MNHEY, CDR2 SMNVEV (reference sequence). This CDR3 is 14 amino acids long. The CDR3 here is CASSFSGSPQPQHF. Here the CDR3 DNA reads TGTGCCAGCAGTTTCTCAGGTTCACCCCAGCCCCAGCATTTT.

V is TRBV7-6 and J is TRBJ2-1; D uncertain. Trimming stripped 6 bases from V and 8 bases from J, with 11 bases between. Germline CDR1 is SGHVS and CDR2 is FNYEAQ. The CDR3 is 12 amino acids. This CDR3 reads CASRDVVDEQFF. For the CDR3, the DNA is TGTGCCAGCAGGGACGTAGTCGATGAGCAGTTCTTC.

The V call is TRBV7-8, the J call TRBJ2-7, with 7 bases that match TRBD2. This CDR3 is 18 amino acids long. With 6 bases clipped from V and 7 bases from J, the junction kept 24 bases outside the gene matches. Germline V gene sequence: CDR1 SGHVS, CDR2 FQNEAQ. This CDR3 reads CASRNRVRFLGGPGEQYF. The CDR3 DNA sequence: TGTGCCAGCAGAAATAGGGTTAGGTTTTTGGGAGGGCCGGGGGAGCAGTACTTC.